The present TCR beta chain was sequenced within a study of beta chain features in type 1 diabetes. Study observations and caveats: All four CD4+ subsets from Type 1 diabetes patients carried moderately but significantly shorter TCRB CDR3s. Sequencing from cDNA could over-represent high-TCR-expressing cells.

A remark on this clone: Its target is unknown.

Expressed TCRB transcripts were sequenced because the isolated RNA had all been reverse transcribed beforehand. TCRdb's table, derived via immunoSEQ multiplex PCR, lists solely in-frame clones and lacks some. The table has 600,000 to 700,000 clones, around 12% seen once. The CDR3 length is 14 residues. In germline, CDR1 is SQVTM, CDR2 ANQGSEA. The V and J ends lost 7 bases and 2 bases respectively, with 18 bases between them. The sample taken for sequencing was naive CD4+ T cells from blood. The TCR was taken from a man aged 25-45 years with type 1 diabetes. This chain uses TRBV29-1 with TRBJ2-7; tentative D call: TRBD2 (6 bases). CDR3 protein: CSGVIGTGTYEQYF. The DNA for the CDR3 is TGCAGCGGGGTCATAGGGACTGGGACCTACGAGCAGTACTTC.